The 14 T cell receptor beta chains below were found in one sample sequenced in a study of T cell responses to AZD1222 COVID-19 vaccine. Here immunoSEQ multiplex PCR was the method, and the copy in TCRdb shows in-frame clones only, minus some. The sample consists of around 96,000 clones, around 83% of them appearing once. The sample here was peripheral blood, taken 28 days after the second AZD1222 dose. These receptors were taken from an adult who received the AZD1222 COVID-19 vaccine.

The genes are TRBV7-9 and TRBJ1-1; perhaps TRBD1 as D (6 bases). The CDR3 runs to 15 residues. CDR1 and CDR2 from the germline V gene are SEHNR and FQNEAQ (reference sequence). V was clipped by 3 bases and J by 0 bases, with 11 bases between them. As DNA, the CDR3 is TGTGCCAGCAGCTTCGCAGGGGCCCTGAACACTGAAGCTTTCTTT. Translated, it gives CASSFAGALNTEAFF.

The gene calls are TRBV5-1 and TRBJ1-1; no definite D call. Trimming took 4 bases from V and 8 from J, leaving 12 bases between them. This CDR3 has 12 residues. Germline V gene sequence: CDR1 SGHRS, CDR2 YFSETQ. The CDR3 DNA sequence: TGCGCCAGCAGCCCCCCTGGCCGAGAAGCTTTCTTT. Residues: CASSPPGREAFF.

CDR3 protein: CASSQDSGKQPQHF. In DNA form, the CDR3 reads TGCGCCAGCAGCCAAGATTCGGGTAAACAGCCCCAGCATTTT. The rearrangement links TRBV4-1 to TRBJ1-5; D is unclear. Germline CDR1 MGHRA, CDR2 YSYEKL. CDR3 length equals 14 residues. The ends were cut back, 0 bases at V and 7 bases at J, with 10 bases in the middle.

J is TRBJ1-4 and V is TRBV6-1, with D tentatively TRBD1 (6 bases). The CDR3 spans 16 residues. Trimming shortened V by 2 bases and J by 7 bases, and 17 bases separated the two germline ends. CDR1 is MNHNS, CDR2 SASEGT, per germline. CDR3 sequence (DNA): TGTGCCAGCAGTGAATCTCCGGCCCCACAGGGTGAAAAACTGTTTTTT. Translated: CASSESPAPQGEKLFF.

This rearrangement joins TRBV6-1 to TRBJ1-2, with 9 bases identical to TRBD1. From germline, CDR1 is MNHNS and CDR2 SASEGT. Losses at the gene ends were 4 bases for V and 3 bases for J; bases not matched to a gene: 9. The CDR3 covers 16 residues. The CDR3 is CASSGKQGAGYYGYTF. The CDR3 coding sequence is TGTGCCAGCAGTGGGAAACAGGGGGCGGGGTACTATGGCTACACCTTC.

The chain joins TRBV5-1 to TRBJ1-4, with D uncertain. The V gene's germline CDR1 is SGHRS and CDR2 YFSETQ. V was pared by 4 bases and J by 8 bases, with 15 bases between. CDR3 length: 14 amino acids. The CDR3 spells CASSPGPAREKLFF. The DNA for the CDR3 is TGCGCCAGCAGCCCGGGCCCCGCCCGGGAAAAACTGTTTTTT.

The CDR3 region is CASSIGGTDTQYF. The CDR3 bases are TGTGCCAGCAGCATAGGGGGCACAGATACGCAGTATTTT. The rearrangement links TRBV7-3 to TRBJ2-3, with TRBD1 as a possible D gene (5 bases). There are 13 residues in the CDR3. V was cut by 5 bases and J by 1 base, with 7 bases left in between. CDR1 SGHTA and CDR2 FQGTGA come from the germline V gene.

This clone was picked up a small number of times. This chain uses TRBV28 with TRBJ2-7; 7 bases agree with TRBD2. With 7 bases clipped from V and 6 bases from J, the junction kept 18 bases outside the gene matches. CDR1 and CDR2 from the germline V gene are MDHEN and SYDVKM. The CDR3 spans 16 residues. The CDR3 region is CASTRTHSTSRSEQYF. For the CDR3, the DNA is TGTGCCAGCACCCGGACCCACTCGACTAGCCGATCCGAGCAGTACTTC.

The chain carries TRBV18 and TRBJ2-2; D not resolved. The CDR3 runs to 15 residues. Trimming cost V 3 bases and J 4 bases, with 12 bases left between them. The germline V gene encodes CDR1 KGHSH and CDR2 LQKENI. The CDR3 DNA follows: TGTGCCAGCTCACCTTATACAGCTTTCACCGGGGAGCTGTTTTTT. Amino acid sequence: CASSPYTAFTGELFF. Drawing the rest from reference TRBV18 and TRBJ2-2, the complete variable domain is NAGVMQNPRHLVRRRGQEARLRCSPMKGHSHVYWYRQLPEEGLKFMVYLQKENIIDESGMPKERFSAEFPKEGPSILRIQQVVRGDSAAYFCASSPYTAFTGELFFGEGSRLTVL.

The chain combines TRBV6-5 with TRBJ1-6; D possibly corresponds to TRBD1 (6 bases). The CDR3 extends over 12 amino acids. Germline CDR1 reads MNHEY; CDR2 reads SVGAGI. Trimming removed 6 bases at V and 9 bases at J, with 9 bases between. CDR3 nucleotide sequence: TGTGCCAGCAGCAGGGGAGTTTCACCCCTCCACTTT. Its protein product is CASSRGVSPLHF.

The J gene is TRBJ2-1, the V gene TRBV28; 7 bases are shared with TRBD2. This CDR3 is 14 amino acids long. Germline assignment: CDR1 MDHEN and CDR2 SYDVKM. After removal of 3 bases from V and 4 bases from J, the junction contained 3 bases not matched to a gene. The CDR3 DNA reads TGTGCCAGCAGTTTGCGGGAGACGTACAATGAGCAGTTCTTC. Translated: CASSLRETYNEQFF.

V gene TRBV27 combines with J gene TRBJ2-1; possibly TRBD1 or TRBD2 for D (6 bases each). The germline V gene encodes CDR1 MNHEY and CDR2 SMNVEV (reference sequence). This CDR3 contains 15 residues. V gave up 6 bases and J gave up 7 bases, with 19 bases separating them. The CDR3 region is CASSPWEGGRNEQFF. The CDR3 DNA reads as TGTGCCAGCAGCCCCTGGGAAGGGGGGCGAAATGAGCAGTTCTTC.

The gene calls are TRBV30 and TRBJ2-3, with TRBD2 as a possible D gene (8 bases). Per the germline V gene, CDR1 is GTSNPN and CDR2 is SVGIG (reference sequence). The CDR3 length is 14 residues. The V end was cut by 2 bases, the J end by 4 bases, with 13 bases between. CDR3 bases: TGTGCCTGGAGTAGGGGGCGGGAGGCAGATACGCAGTATTTT. Translation gives CAWSRGREADTQYF.

The CDR3 coding sequence is TGTGCCAGCAGCCGCACTAGCGGGACGGGGGATACGCAGTATTTT. Its translation is CASSRTSGTGDTQYF. The rearrangement joins TRBV7-8 to TRBJ2-3, with 10 bases aligning to TRBD2. This CDR3 region has 15 residues. With 5 bases clipped from V and 6 bases from J, the junction kept 8 bases outside the gene matches. CDR1 SGHVS and CDR2 FQNEAQ come from the germline V gene.